This TCR beta chain is drawn from a study of T cell responses to AZD1222 COVID-19 vaccine. Across the study: The analysis combined second doses at about 4 or about 12 weeks. Study results and caveats: Clonal diversity was possibly underestimated, and white British individuals and females predominated among donors.

Trimming shortened V by 5 bases and J by 9 bases, and 16 bases separated the two germline ends. The CDR3 loop spans 13 amino acids. From germline, CDR1 is SGHAT and CDR2 FQNNGV. The table came from immunoSEQ multiplex PCR; TCRdb's copy has only in-frame clones and leaves some out. In the table there are 150,000 to 200,000 clones, 94% of which are singletons. This clone was recorded only once. Its antigen is not identified. The sample here was peripheral blood, taken on day 0 of AZD1222 vaccination. The chain employs TRBV11-2 and TRBJ1-1, with no clear D. The sequence was obtained from an adult in good health. CDR3 region: CASSPFTNLKAFF. The CDR3 DNA sequence: TGTGCCAGCAGCCCATTCACAAACCTCAAAGCTTTCTTT. The entire variable domain, with the rest obtained from reference TRBV11-2 and TRBJ1-1, is as follows: EAGVAQSPRYKIIEKRQSVAFWCNPISGHATLYWYQQILGQGPKLLIQFQNNGVVDDSQLPKDRFSAERLKGVDSTLKIQPAKLEDSAVYLCASSPFTNLKAFFGQGTRLTVV.